This entry features one TCR beta chain sequence. Its antigen remains undetermined. Base quality data are lacking; no much larger clone is found one base away. One collaborating source in Seattle enrolled patients while the patients were actively infected and followed the patients over time throughout the course of disease. Whole blood was collected in K2EDTA tubes by collaborating institutions according to the institutions' own protocols. Collaborator samples were shipped for TCRbeta analysis as frozen whole blood, isolated PBMCs, or DNA extracted from either sample type. The data were obtained in a study of blood T cell repertoires in COVID-19 (dated by TCRdb to about 2020). In terms of the full investigation: Samples covering the acute and convalescent phases of COVID-19 were provided by collaborators in the United States, Italy and Spain. The material from the prospective study consisted of cDNA or gDNA derived from T cells, B-cell-depleted T cells, or PBMCs. Subjects who had been exposed to COVID-19, were actively infected with it, or had recovered from it provided the deeply sampled blood TCRbeta repertoires that made up the dataset. The repertoires were made available in a free public database intended to serve as a resource for research on the immune response to SARS-CoV-2. The samples were drawn from the first 160 participants of the ongoing ImmuneRACE study and from 1,254 subjects provided by 6 global collaborators. Sample metadata almost always included a de-identified subject ID, COVID-19 status, age in years and sex. Where available, HLA class I and class II types were obtained from metadata supplied by the sample provider rather than from assay-based typing. The research as a whole found: Clinical and demographic metadata were provided uncurated, with the amount varying by source and participant.

TCRbeta CDR3 regions were amplified from genomic DNA by means of the immunoSEQ Assay, a bias-controlled multiplex PCR. The source study handled its data this way. Nucleated cell counts per sample were estimated from amplification of reference gene primers within the assay. Sequence reads were collapsed and filtered to measure the absolute abundance of every unique TCRbeta CDR3 rearrangement. For each sample, productive Simpson clonality was calculated as the square root of Simpson's diversity index across productive rearrangements. As stored in TCRdb, this immuneACCESS dataset retains in-frame rearrangements with V and J assigned. A fraction of the clones does not appear; measured against another copy, unresolved V genes explain less than half of the discrepancy, and the remainder lacks a known reason. That table supplies the V and J calls and clone size; D and trimming were determined from the DNA. Present in this sample are fewer than 300,000 clones, about 88% of which were seen just once. The ten largest account for over 1.3% of the sample.

This receptor was obtained from a human donor with COVID-19, enrolled during active disease. The donor label of this sample is uncertain. The sequencing sample was made of peripheral blood.

CDR3 region: CASSQVATSGTDTQYF. The nucleotide sequence is TGTGCCAGCAGCCAGGTGGCGACTAGCGGGACAGATACGCAGTATTTT. The V and J segments used are TRBV4-2 and TRBJ2-3; 10 nucleotides in the junction match TRBD2. Germline trimming: 3 bases from V, 3 bases from J; junction bases outside gene matches: 6. Reading from cysteine to phenylalanine, the CDR3 counts 16 amino acids. Only the CDR3 DNA is retained, 48 bases long and in frame from the first base. The germline V gene yields LGHNA for CDR1 and YNFKEQ for CDR2.